Shown below are 8 T cell receptor beta chains from a single sample sequenced in a study of blood T cells in healthy people across ages (dated by TCRdb to about 2015). The library was produced with 5' RACE. The sequencer listed for this sample is Illumina HiSeq 2500. A second roughly 6 to 11 cycle PCR used a sample-barcoded 5' primer and a J-beta primer mix. In-frame beta chains were kept once TCRdb had trimmed the public reads at Q25 with fastp and called clones with MiXCR. All rows with the same CDR3 protein become a single entry with the most common DNA and genes. This sample lists some 1.4 million distinct CDR3 sequences; 42% were detected once. The biggest ten clones account for approximately 7.9% of the sample. The sequencing sample was made of blood. These receptors all stem from a woman aged 18-29 years in good health.

A note on this clonotype: Its ends do not fully match the called genes, so a read error is possible. This rearrangement joins TRBV29-1 to TRBJ2-1; TRBD2 aligns across 11 bases. There are 14 residues in the CDR3. Germline values: CDR1 SQVTM, CDR2 ANQGSEA. The CDR3 DNA is TGCAGCGTTTTAACTAGCGGGAGCTCCCTAAAGGTAGACTTC. Translation: CSVLTSGSSLKVDF.

The chain employs TRBV7-9 and TRBJ1-1; D gene uncertain. Germline-derived CDR1 and CDR2 are SEHNR and FQNEAQ (reference sequence). Trimming took off 5 bases at V and 3 bases at J, with 10 bases between the two ends. CDR3 length: 13 amino acids. The CDR3: CASSETEYTEAFF. CDR3 bases: TGTGCCAGCAGCGAAACAGAATACACTGAAGCTTTCTTT. The whole variable domain, remainder taken from reference TRBV7-9 and TRBJ1-1, is DTGVSQNPRHKITKRGQNVTFRCDPISEHNRLYWYRQTLGQGPEFLTYFQNEAQLEKSRLLSDRFSAERPKGSFSTLEIQRTEQGDSAMYLCASSETEYTEAFFGQGTRLTVV.

This chain joins TRBV7-2 and TRBJ2-7; D gene unclear. From germline, CDR1 is SGHTA and CDR2 FQGNSA. V was shortened by 5 bases and J by 2 bases, with 13 bases between the two germline ends. CDR3 size: 14 residues. The CDR3 DNA sequence: TGTGCCAGCAGCCGCGAAATTCCGGCCTACGAGCAGTACTTC. Translating gives CASSREIPAYEQYF.

This chain joins TRBV6-4 and TRBJ2-5; D gene unclear. V lost 6 bases and J 11 bases, leaving 16 bases between the germline ends. The length of the CDR3 is 12 residues. The germline V gene has CDR1 MRHNA and CDR2 SNTAGT. This chain's CDR3 is CASRTDEDEQYF. The CDR3 nucleotides are TGTGCCAGCAGGACTGACGAGGATGAGCAGTACTTC.

V and J are TRBV6-6 and TRBJ2-5; 11 nucleotides line up with TRBD2. The CDR3 loop spans 16 amino acids. Unmatched junction bases numbered 17, after V lost 6 bases and J lost 11 bases. Germline CDR1 reads MNHNY; CDR2 reads SVGAGI (reference sequence). The CDR3 protein is CASRPLSGGAVNEQYF. The CDR3, as DNA: TGTGCCAGCAGGCCCCTTAGCGGGGGGGCGGTCAATGAGCAGTACTTC.

This rearrangement joins TRBV6-6 to TRBJ2-7, with a possible D match to TRBD1 (5 bases). The CDR3 contains 12 residues. Germline V gene data show CDR1 as MNHNY and CDR2 as SVGAGI (reference sequence). Trimming pared 2 bases from V and 9 bases from J, leaving 11 bases between. In DNA, the CDR3 is TGTGCCAGCAGTTACGAGTCAGGGCCGCAGTACTTC. This codes for CASSYESGPQYF.

Only a few counts were recorded for this clonotype. The rearrangement links TRBV11-2 to TRBJ1-4; 7 positions agree with TRBD1. This CDR3 spans 15 amino acids. Germline V gene data show CDR1 as SGHAT and CDR2 as FQNNGV. V trimming: 5 bases; J trimming: 1 base; junction bases outside the gene matches: 4. CDR3 sequence reads: CASSLGQLTNEKLFF. The CDR3 DNA sequence: TGTGCCAGCAGCCTGGGACAGTTAACTAATGAAAAACTGTTTTTT.

This clonotype was picked up a small number of times. The chain uses TRBV5-1 and TRBJ2-1; D is possibly TRBD2 (6 bases). V was cut by 2 bases and J by 4 bases, with 13 bases left in between. CDR3 length equals 15 residues. Looked up from germline, CDR1 is SGHRS and CDR2 is YFSETQ. The CDR3 nucleotides are TGCGCCAGCAGCTTCGGGGGACTCTATTACAATGAGCAGTTCTTC. Its protein product is CASSFGGLYYNEQFF.